The 29 T cell receptor beta chains below all came from one sample that was sequenced in a study of spatial heterogeneity in lung cancer. Whole-study findings and limits: Intratumoral expanded alpha and beta TCR counts were found to track tumor mutation counts.

Time point specified: sample taken at primary tumor resection. Their specific antigens are unknown. TCRdb reprocessed the 5' RACE reads with MiXCR, giving one entry per CDR3 protein. Here the sample spans 9,500 or so distinct CDR3 sequences, 12% being singletons. The sequences come from lung tumor tissue, collected at surgery. The receptors were gathered from a male donor with early-stage non-small cell lung cancer.

In its sample, this clonotype ranks as medium-sized. The genes are TRBV20-1 and TRBJ1-1; 10 bases map to TRBD1. CDR1 is DFQATT, CDR2 SNEGSKA, per germline (reference sequence). V dropped 0 bases and J dropped 3; count of bases not matched to a gene: 7. The CDR3 has 16 residues. The CDR3 bases are TGCAGTGCTAGAGATCCGGGACAGGGGATGGACACTGAAGCTTTCTTT. It yields the protein CSARDPGQGMDTEAFF.

The CDR3 DNA reads TGCGCCAGCAGCTTGGTGGCCAGGGGAGGCTATGGCTACACCTTC. This gives the protein CASSLVARGGYGYTF. The gene calls are TRBV5-1 and TRBJ1-2, with TRBD1 as a possible D gene (6 bases). The V gene's germline CDR1 is SGHRS and CDR2 YFSETQ. V was clipped by 0 bases and J by 4 bases, with 13 bases between them. This CDR3 has 15 residues.

This clonotype has more than one count but fewer than ten. The V call is TRBV3-1, the J call TRBJ2-7; 7 bases are shared with TRBD2. Germline values: CDR1 LGHDT, CDR2 YNNKEL (reference sequence). CDR3 size: 16 residues. J gave up 2 bases and V 4 bases, and 11 bases lay outside the gene matches. CDR3 sequence (DNA): TGTGCCAGCAGCCCGCTGAGTAGCGGGCGTACCTACGAGCAGTACTTC. Protein: CASSPLSSGRTYEQYF.

This rearrangement joins TRBV30 to TRBJ2-1; TRBD2 matches 9 bases. The CDR3 is 13 residues long. Germline CDR1 and CDR2: GTSNPN and SVGIG (reference sequence). After removal of 4 bases from V and 6 bases from J, the junction contained 4 bases not matched to a gene. For the CDR3, the DNA is TGTGCCTGGACTAGCGGGAATAGCAATGAGCAGTTCTTC. Protein sequence: CAWTSGNSNEQFF.

The chain employs TRBV6-5 and TRBJ2-5, with TRBD2 matching over 8 bases. The trim removed 0 bases at V and 4 bases at J, leaving 4 bases unmatched. Germline CDR1 is MNHEY and CDR2 is SVGAGI. The CDR3 is made up of 15 amino acids. CDR3: CASSYSAGGGETQYF. The CDR3 nucleotides read TGTGCCAGCAGTTACTCTGCGGGAGGCGGAGAGACCCAGTACTTC.

In its sample, this clonotype was seen many times. The V call is TRBV6-5, the J call TRBJ2-2; a weak D match, TRBD2 (6 bases). Trimming stripped 7 bases from V and 2 bases from J, with 14 bases between. Germline V gives CDR1 MNHEY, CDR2 SVGAGI. This CDR3 spans 15 amino acids. The CDR3 DNA is TGTGCCAGCAATCCGGGACTCGCTAACACCGGGGAGCTGTTTTTT. Translation gives CASNPGLANTGELFF.

This clonotype showed up many times. The rearrangement links TRBV11-3 to TRBJ2-7, with D possibly called TRBD1 or TRBD2 (6 bases each). CDR3 length: 13 residues. CDR1 and CDR2 (germline): SGHNT, YENEEA. Trimming took off 3 bases at V and 3 bases at J, with 9 bases between the two ends. CDR3 amino acids: CASSFGGHYEQYF. In DNA, the CDR3 is TGTGCCAGCAGCTTCGGGGGACACTACGAGCAGTACTTC.

This clonotype was observed at least ten times. The chain joins TRBV13 to TRBJ1-2; D is possibly TRBD1 (6 bases). CDR3 length: 12 amino acids. Trimming cost V 3 bases and J 6 bases, with 8 bases left between them. The germline CDR1 and CDR2 sequences are PRHDT and FYEKMQ (reference sequence). As DNA, the CDR3 is TGTGCCAGCAGCTTGGAGGGGGATGGCTACACCTTC. It codes for CASSLEGDGYTF.

The table lists this clonotype with a few counts. The chain combines TRBV12-3 or TRBV12-4 with TRBJ2-1, with D possibly TRBD2 on 5 matching bases. Trimming removed 1 base from V and 7 bases from J, with 17 bases in between. This CDR3 is 16 amino acids long. Here the CDR3 reads CASSLVSGGFRNEQFF. CDR3 nucleotides: TGTGCCAGCAGTTTAGTGTCAGGAGGTTTCCGGAATGAGCAGTTCTTC.

Ten or more counts support this clonotype. This chain joins TRBV18 and TRBJ1-1, with TRBD1 matching 9 bases. V lost 6 bases and J lost 4; bases outside the gene matches: 9. The CDR3 is made up of 15 amino acids. Germline loops: CDR1 KGHSH, CDR2 LQKENI. The CDR3 here is CASSPGTGSVTEAFF. CDR3 bases: TGTGCCAGCTCTCCCGGGACAGGGTCGGTCACTGAAGCTTTCTTT. Filled out from reference TRBV18 and TRBJ1-1, the complete variable domain reads NAGVMQNPRHLVRRRGQEARLRCSPMKGHSHVYWYRQLPEEGLKFMVYLQKENIIDESGMPKERFSAEFPKEGPSILRIQQVVRGDSAAYFCASSPGTGSVTEAFFGQGTRLTVV.

This clonotype has at least ten counts. This chain links TRBV5-6 with TRBJ1-2; the D gene is possibly TRBD1 (6 bases). Germline V gene lookup returns CDR1 SGHDT and CDR2 YYEEEE. V was shortened by 3 bases and J by 3 bases, with 24 bases between the two germline ends. The CDR3 covers 18 residues. CDR3 sequence reads: CASSWRPGHKLEYYGYTF. The CDR3 nucleotides read TGTGCCAGCAGCTGGCGACCGGGACACAAACTGGAGTACTATGGCTACACCTTC.

This clonotype showed up many times. V usage is TRBV29-1 and J usage is TRBJ2-7; no definite D call. Germline CDR1 SQVTM, CDR2 ANQGSEA. This CDR3 has 14 amino acids. V was trimmed by 5 bases and J by 3 bases, leaving 17 bases between them. CDR3 nucleotide sequence: TGCAGCGTTACTATACCCTCTTTAGACTACGAGCAGTACTTC. It translates to CSVTIPSLDYEQYF.

This chain links TRBV14 with TRBJ2-1; 8 bases are a match to TRBD2. CDR3 length equals 15 residues. CDR1 is SGHDN and CDR2 is FVKESK in the germline V gene. V lost 1 base, J lost 7 bases, and 6 bases stayed unmatched. The CDR3 bases are TGTGCCAGCAGCCAAGGCACTAGCGGATTTAATGAGCAGTTCTTC. This sequence encodes CASSQGTSGFNEQFF.

The rearrangement joins TRBV12-3 or TRBV12-4 to TRBJ2-6; D is unclear. V gave up 6 bases and J gave up 0 bases, with 9 bases separating them. The CDR3 is 15 residues long. In DNA, the CDR3 is TGTGCCAGCAGGCCCGGTTTCTCTGGGGCCAACGTCCTGACTTTC. Protein product: CASRPGFSGANVLTF.

This clonotype was detected many times. The V and J genes are TRBV30 and TRBJ2-7, with TRBD1 identical over 8 bases. V shed 0 bases and J 3 bases; nucleotides not matched to a gene: 1. The CDR3 has 13 residues. Germline assignment: CDR1 GTSNPN and CDR2 SVGIG (reference sequence). Here the CDR3 DNA reads TGTGCCTGGAGTGTAGGGACAGGCTACGAGCAGTACTTC. Protein product: CAWSVGTGYEQYF. Using reference TRBV30 and TRBJ2-7 for the parts outside the CDR3, the full variable domain is SQTIHQWPATLVQPVGSPLSLECTVEGTSNPNLYWYRQAAGRGLQLLFYSVGIGQISSEVPQNLSASRPQDRQFILSSKKLLLSDSGFYLCAWSVGTGYEQYFGPGTRLTVT.

This clonotype showed up many times. This chain uses TRBV12-3 or TRBV12-4 with TRBJ2-1, with 10 bases that match TRBD1. Trimming at V came to 8 bases and at J to 8 bases, leaving 15 bases not matched to a gene. The CDR3 is 16 residues long. This CDR3 is CASVRLSGQGIYEQFF. The CDR3 DNA is TGTGCCAGCGTCCGTCTCTCGGGACAGGGGATATATGAGCAGTTCTTC.

The table lists this clonotype with many counts. The rearrangement links TRBV3-1 to TRBJ2-3; TRBD2 matches at 12 bases. Germline assignment: CDR1 LGHDT and CDR2 YNNKEL (reference sequence). This CDR3 region has 21 residues. J lost 0 bases, V lost 3 bases, and 16 bases had no gene match. This CDR3 is CASSQRLAGEILFVSTDTQYF. CDR3 sequence (DNA): TGTGCCAGCAGCCAGAGACTAGCGGGAGAAATCCTATTCGTAAGCACAGATACGCAGTATTTT.

This clonotype was seen at least ten times. This chain joins TRBV6-2 or TRBV6-3 and TRBJ2-5; unclear D gene. This CDR3 is 11 amino acids long. Looked up from germline, CDR1 is MNHEY and CDR2 is SVGEGT. The V and J ends lost 4 bases and 3 bases respectively, with 3 bases between them. CDR3 coding DNA: TGTGCCAGCAGTTTCAAAGAGACCCAGTACTTC. Amino acids: CASSFKETQYF.

This clonotype has at least ten counts. The chain uses TRBV24-1 and TRBJ2-2, with D perhaps matching TRBD2 (5 bases). This CDR3 comprises 14 residues. The V end lost 8 bases, the J end lost 2 bases, and 11 bases lay between the germline ends. The germline gives CDR1 KGHDR, CDR2 SFDVKD. The DNA of the CDR3 is TGTGCCACCACAGAGGGCCAAAACACCGGGGAGCTGTTTTTT. Translating it yields CATTEGQNTGELFF.

The sample holds many counts of this clonotype. The CDR3 loop is CASRMGGSYEQYF. The CDR3 coding sequence is TGTGCCAGCAGAATGGGGGGGTCCTACGAGCAGTACTTC. The rearrangement joins TRBV6-5 to TRBJ2-7; 7 bases are shared with TRBD2. V lost 6 bases, J lost 1 base, and 3 bases stayed unmatched. In germline, CDR1 is MNHEY, CDR2 SVGAGI. The CDR3 loop spans 13 amino acids.

The table lists this clonotype with many counts. This chain joins TRBV29-1 and TRBJ1-4; D gene ambiguous. Trimming left V 7 bases short and J 5 bases short, with 8 bases between. The CDR3 is 11 amino acids. Germline values: CDR1 SQVTM, CDR2 ANQGSEA. CDR3 bases: TGCAGCGCCAGGAGCAATGAAAAACTGTTTTTT. Its translation is CSARSNEKLFF.

This clonotype was counted between two and nine times. The chain carries TRBV4-3 and TRBJ2-6; 9 bases are a match to TRBD1. This CDR3 spans 20 amino acids. J lost 0 bases, V lost 2 bases, and 11 bases had no gene match. Per germline, CDR1 LGHNA and CDR2 YSLEER. Here the CDR3 DNA reads TGCGCCAGCAGCCAATATTCCGGGGGACAGGGAGTCTCTGGGGCCAACGTCCTGACTTTC. Translation: CASSQYSGGQGVSGANVLTF.

The table lists this clonotype with many counts. The rearrangement joins TRBV29-1 to TRBJ2-1, with TRBD2 matching over 10 bases. The junction had 7 bases not matched to a gene; V was cut back by 1 base and J by 10 bases. CDR1 and CDR2 from the germline V gene are SQVTM and ANQGSEA. The CDR3 totals 14 residues. The CDR3 nucleotides are TGCAGCGTTGAAGTCCTAGCGGGAGCGGGGGAGCAGTTCTTC. It translates to CSVEVLAGAGEQFF.

This clonotype was detected many times. This chain joins TRBV6-1 and TRBJ1-1, with D possibly matching TRBD1 (6 bases). The ends were cut back, 6 bases at V and 12 bases at J, with 20 bases in the middle. CDR1 is MNHNS and CDR2 is SASEGT in the germline V gene. The CDR3 contains 13 residues. Here the CDR3 reads CASSRNREEVTFF. CDR3 bases: TGTGCCAGCAGCCGGAACAGGGAAGAAGTGACTTTCTTT.

The chain is built from TRBV4-1 and TRBJ2-3; D tentatively reads TRBD1 or TRBD2 (5 bases each). CDR1 and CDR2 (germline): MGHRA, YSYEKL. CDR3 length: 14 amino acids. The V end lost 1 base, the J end lost 8 bases, and 13 bases lay between the germline ends. The CDR3 DNA reads TGCGCCAGCAGCCAAGGGGACGCGGGCGGTACGCAGTATTTT. Its protein is CASSQGDAGGTQYF.

This clonotype is categorized as medium-sized. This sequence joins TRBV24-1 and TRBJ2-1, with unresolved D. The germline V and J ends were trimmed by 6 bases and 0 bases, with 11 bases remaining between them. The germline gives CDR1 KGHDR, CDR2 SFDVKD. The CDR3 is made up of 15 amino acids. CDR3 bases: TGTGCCACCAGTCTAGGCGGCATCTCCTACAATGAGCAGTTCTTC. Translating gives CATSLGGISYNEQFF.

This clonotype counts as medium-sized. CDR3: CASSQDTSGPYNEQFF. CDR3 DNA: TGTGCCAGCAGCCAAGACACTAGCGGGCCTTACAATGAGCAGTTCTTC. The chain employs TRBV4-2 and TRBJ2-1; 9 nucleotides match TRBD2. Germline loops: CDR1 LGHNA, CDR2 YNFKEQ. CDR3 size: 16 residues. The V segment lost 0 bases and the J segment 4 bases; nucleotides outside the gene matches: 4.

This clonotype was found a few times. The chain combines TRBV5-5 with TRBJ1-2; no clear D. CDR1 is SGHKS and CDR2 is YYEKEE in the germline V gene (reference sequence). Trimming shortened V by 3 bases and J by 8 bases, and 14 bases separated the two germline ends. This CDR3 contains 13 residues. CDR3 DNA: TGTGCCAGCAGCTCCATTTTACTATGGGGCTACACCTTC. Its protein is CASSSILLWGYTF.

The rearrangement uses TRBV5-1 and TRBJ1-4; the D is unclear. V lost 5 bases and J 0 bases, leaving 11 bases between the germline ends. The V gene's germline CDR1 is SGHRS and CDR2 YFSETQ. CDR3 length equals 15 residues. CDR3 loop: CASRPRPATNEKLFF. The CDR3 nucleotides are TGCGCCAGCAGACCACGGCCAGCAACTAATGAAAAACTGTTTTTT. The full variable domain, completed using reference TRBV5-1 and TRBJ1-4, is KAGVTQTPRYLIKTRGQQVTLSCSPISGHRSVSWYQQTPGQGLQFLFEYFSETQRNKGNFPGRFSGRQFSNSRSEMNVSTLELGDSALYLCASRPRPATNEKLFFGSGTQLSVL.